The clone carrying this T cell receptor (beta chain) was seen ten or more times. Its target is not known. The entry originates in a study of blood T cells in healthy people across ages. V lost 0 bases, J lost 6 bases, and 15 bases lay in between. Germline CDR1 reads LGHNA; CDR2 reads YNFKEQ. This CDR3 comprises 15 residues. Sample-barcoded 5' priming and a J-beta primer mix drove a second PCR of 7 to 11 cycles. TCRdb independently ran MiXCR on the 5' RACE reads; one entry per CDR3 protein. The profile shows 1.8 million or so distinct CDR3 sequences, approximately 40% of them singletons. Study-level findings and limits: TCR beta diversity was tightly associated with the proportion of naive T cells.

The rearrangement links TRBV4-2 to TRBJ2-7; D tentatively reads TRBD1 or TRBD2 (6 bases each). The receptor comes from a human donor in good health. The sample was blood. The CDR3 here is CASSQDGGHSGEQYF. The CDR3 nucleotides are TGTGCCAGCAGCCAAGATGGGGGGCATTCGGGCGAGCAGTACTTC.